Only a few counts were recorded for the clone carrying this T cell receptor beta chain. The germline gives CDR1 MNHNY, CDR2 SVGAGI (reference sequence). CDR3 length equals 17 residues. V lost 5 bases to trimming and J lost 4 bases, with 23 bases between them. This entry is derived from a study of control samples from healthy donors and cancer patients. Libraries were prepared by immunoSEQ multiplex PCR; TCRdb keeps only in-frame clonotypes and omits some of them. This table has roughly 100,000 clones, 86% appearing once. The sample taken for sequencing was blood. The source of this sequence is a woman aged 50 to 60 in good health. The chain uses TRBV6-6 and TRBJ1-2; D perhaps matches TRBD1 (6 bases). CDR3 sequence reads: CASSRLAGTSNLYGYTF. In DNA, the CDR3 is TGTGCCAGCAGTAGATTAGCCGGGACAAGCAACCTCTATGGCTACACCTTC.